The clone carrying this T cell receptor beta chain has a single count. Losses at the gene ends were 7 bases for V and 6 bases for J; bases not matched to a gene: 9. The CDR3 contains 15 residues. Germline values: CDR1 MNHEY, CDR2 SMNVEV (reference sequence). Measured with immunoSEQ multiplex PCR; TCRdb has only the in-frame clones, and not every one. The data show around 100,000 clones, with about 90% seen just once and roughly 0.88% held by the top ten. The sample belongs to a study of T cell changes during pregnancy in multiple sclerosis. Sequencing used peripheral blood, obtained after pregnancy. The TCR sequence derives from a female donor with multiple sclerosis, enrolled in a pregnancy study. The rearrangement links TRBV27 to TRBJ2-1; 10 nucleotides match TRBD2. DNA of the CDR3: TGTGCCAGCAAGGGGTTTGAGCGGGAGGGCAATGAGCAGTTCTTC. The encoded protein is CASKGFEREGNEQFF.